The 31 T cell receptor beta chains below come from one sample, sequenced in a study of blood T cell repertoires in COVID-19. This table comes from immunoSEQ multiplex PCR, and its TCRdb copy is limited to in-frame clones, with some not included. The profile shows 100,000 or so clones, 80% to 90% of them singletons. Sequenced input: PBMCs or T cells enriched from blood (not recorded which). The origin of the receptors is a woman in her forties or fifties who had recovered from COVID-19.

V usage is TRBV6-6 and J usage is TRBJ2-7, with 9 bases fitting TRBD2. With 5 bases clipped from V and 3 bases from J, the junction kept 8 bases outside the gene matches. The CDR3 covers 15 residues. Germline CDR1 is MNHNY and CDR2 is SVGAGI (reference sequence). The CDR3 DNA follows: TGTGCCAGCAGTGCTACAGCGGGAGGAAGCTACGAGCAGTACTTC. This gives the protein CASSATAGGSYEQYF.

This clone was found a few times. The rearrangement joins TRBV11-3 to TRBJ2-3, with 10 nucleotides matching TRBD1. The CDR3 has 16 residues. J lost 6 bases, V lost 5 bases, and 11 bases had no gene match. Germline V CDR1 and CDR2: SGHNT, YENEEA. CDR3 protein: CASSQGQGPPSDTQYF. Written as DNA, the CDR3 is TGTGCCAGCAGCCAGGGACAGGGGCCCCCCAGCGATACGCAGTATTTT.

The chain employs TRBV3-1 (or the pseudogene TRBV3-2) and TRBJ1-2, with 8 bases aligning to TRBD1. V trimming: 5 bases; J trimming: 2 bases; junction bases outside the gene matches: 4. From germline, CDR1 is LGHDT and CDR2 YNNKEL (reference sequence). The CDR3 spans 14 residues. CDR3 nucleotides: TGTGCCAGCAGCTCCCGGGACAGGAACTATGGCTACACCTTC. Translating gives CASSSRDRNYGYTF.

The rearrangement uses TRBV27 and TRBJ2-7, with TRBD2 identical over 7 bases. Germline V CDR1 and CDR2: MNHEY, SMNVEV (reference sequence). CDR3 size: 13 residues. The trim removed 5 bases at V and 3 bases at J, leaving 4 bases unmatched. This chain's CDR3 is CASSPGLGYEQYF. The CDR3 coding sequence is TGTGCCAGCAGTCCTGGACTAGGCTACGAGCAGTACTTC.

The sample holds one count of this clone. This rearrangement joins TRBV19 to TRBJ2-3; TRBD2 agrees at 9 bases. The germline V gene encodes CDR1 LNHDA and CDR2 SQIVND (reference sequence). The trim removed 3 bases at V and 2 bases at J, leaving 9 bases unmatched. The length of the CDR3 is 17 residues. This CDR3 reads CASSIMLAGTDTDTQYF. Written as DNA, the CDR3 is TGTGCCAGTAGTATTATGCTAGCGGGGACCGACACAGATACGCAGTATTTT.

The CDR3, as DNA: TGTGCCAGCAGCGGGCCCGGCGGACTAGCGGGTCTGGAGCAGTACTTC. Residues: CASSGPGGLAGLEQYF. The chain has TRBV7-9 and TRBJ2-7, with 11 bases aligning to TRBD2. The CDR3 covers 16 residues. V lost 5 bases and J lost 7; bases outside the gene matches: 13. Germline V CDR1 and CDR2: SEHNR, FQNEAQ (reference sequence). The variable domain in full, with the rest retrieved from reference TRBV7-9 and TRBJ2-7, is DTGVSQNPRHKITKRGQNVTFRCDPISEHNRLYWYRQTLGQGPEFLTYFQNEAQLEKSRLLSDRFSAERPKGSFSTLEIQRTEQGDSAMYLCASSGPGGLAGLEQYFGPGTRLTVT.

V and J are TRBV11-2 and TRBJ2-7, with D unresolved. The V and J ends lost 0 bases and 3 bases respectively, with 9 bases between them. Germline CDR1 is SGHAT and CDR2 is FQNNGV. There are 14 residues in the CDR3. The CDR3 nucleotides are TGTGCCAGCAGCTTAGATCGAGCGTTCTACGAGCAGTACTTC. Translating gives CASSLDRAFYEQYF. Together with reference TRBV11-2 and TRBJ2-7, the CDR3 gives the full variable domain: EAGVAQSPRYKIIEKRQSVAFWCNPISGHATLYWYQQILGQGPKLLIQFQNNGVVDDSQLPKDRFSAERLKGVDSTLKIQPAKLEDSAVYLCASSLDRAFYEQYFGPGTRLTVT.

This chain joins TRBV27 and TRBJ2-4; 9 bases line up with TRBD2. The CDR3 runs to 15 residues. In germline, CDR1 is MNHEY, CDR2 SMNVEV (reference sequence). The J segment lost 0 bases and the V segment lost 5 bases, leaving 2 bases of the junction unmatched. CDR3 sequence reads: CASSKLAGAKNIQYF. The CDR3 region has the DNA TGTGCCAGCAGTAAACTAGCGGGAGCCAAAAACATTCAGTACTTC.

The chain joins TRBV28 to TRBJ1-5; D gene unclear. Per germline, CDR1 MDHEN and CDR2 SYDVKM. The germline V and J ends were trimmed by 5 bases and 7 bases, with 9 bases remaining between them. This CDR3 contains 12 residues. Here the CDR3 DNA reads TGTGCCAGCAGTCCCGCCGGGCAGCCCCAGCATTTT. Translating gives CASSPAGQPQHF.

This sequence joins TRBV5-4 and TRBJ2-1; D is undetermined. V gave up 0 bases and J gave up 1 base, with 11 bases separating them. This CDR3 has 16 residues. CDR1 and CDR2 (germline): SGHNT, YYREEE (reference sequence). The CDR3 nucleotides read TGTGCCAGCAGCTTGGATGGCCCTGCATCCTACAATGAGCAGTTCTTC. Amino acids: CASSLDGPASYNEQFF.

The chain recombines TRBV3-1 (or the pseudogene TRBV3-2) with TRBJ1-4; TRBD1 agrees at 9 bases. J lost 0 bases, V lost 4 bases, and 12 bases had no gene match. The CDR3 sequence is 19 residues long. Per the germline V gene, CDR1 is LGHDT and CDR2 is YNNKEL (reference sequence). DNA of the CDR3: TGTGCCAGCAGCCGAACCGGGACAGGGAAGAAGTCAACTAATGAAAAACTGTTTTTT. Translating gives CASSRTGTGKKSTNEKLFF.

In its sample, this clone was seen once. The chain employs TRBV9 and TRBJ2-2; unclear D gene. V was pared by 0 bases and J by 7 bases, with 13 bases between. CDR3 length equals 15 residues. Germline CDR1 and CDR2: SGDLS and YYNGEE. CDR3 bases: TGTGCCAGCAGCGTAGCCCCAGACACCGGCGGGGAGCTGTTTTTT. Translation: CASSVAPDTGGELFF.

The rearrangement uses TRBV10-3 and TRBJ2-6; no clear D gene. The length of the CDR3 is 14 residues. Trimming removed 11 bases at V and 2 bases at J, with 13 bases between. Germline CDR1 ENHRY, CDR2 SYGVKD. The CDR3 sequence is CASTGEAGANVLTF. CDR3 sequence (DNA): TGTGCCTCGACCGGCGAGGCTGGGGCCAACGTCCTGACTTTC.

The rearrangement links TRBV27 to TRBJ2-7, with D perhaps TRBD1 (6 bases). V was clipped by 3 bases and J by 5 bases, with 14 bases between them. This CDR3 region has 14 residues. In germline, CDR1 is MNHEY, CDR2 SMNVEV (reference sequence). CDR3: CASSFSQGIDEQYF. In DNA form, the CDR3 reads TGTGCCAGCAGTTTCAGTCAGGGGATCGACGAGCAGTACTTC.

This clone came up once. V and J are TRBV6-1 and TRBJ2-1; D call uncertain. Germline V gene lookup returns CDR1 MNHNS and CDR2 SASEGT. This CDR3 comprises 13 residues. V lost 2 bases to trimming and J lost 4 bases, with 6 bases between them. In DNA form, the CDR3 reads TGTGCCAGCAGTGAATGGCGGTACAATGAGCAGTTCTTC. Residues: CASSEWRYNEQFF.

V usage is TRBV6-5 and J usage is TRBJ2-7; D unresolved. The CDR3 is 11 residues long. The ends were cut back, 5 bases at V and 4 bases at J, with 6 bases in the middle. In germline, CDR1 is MNHEY, CDR2 SVGAGI. In DNA, the CDR3 is TGTGCCAGCAGTCGGTGGTACGAGCAGTACTTC. Protein product: CASSRWYEQYF.

This chain links TRBV28 with TRBJ2-1; TRBD2 matches 11 bases. The ends lost 1 base at V and 9 bases at J; junction bases unmatched: 14. This CDR3 region has 18 residues. The germline gives CDR1 MDHEN, CDR2 SYDVKM. The CDR3 loop reads CASSLSQLAGDKAGEQFF. Here the CDR3 DNA reads TGTGCCAGCAGTTTATCCCAACTAGCGGGGGATAAGGCGGGTGAGCAGTTCTTC. The whole variable domain, remainder taken from reference TRBV28 and TRBJ2-1, is DVKVTQSSRYLVKRTGEKVFLECVQDMDHENMFWYRQDPGLGLRLIYFSYDVKMKEKGDIPEGYSVSREKKERFSLILESASTNQTSMYLCASSLSQLAGDKAGEQFFGPGTRLTVL.

The chain uses TRBV6-1 and TRBJ2-3; TRBD2 matches at 8 bases. V shed 4 bases and J 2 bases; nucleotides not matched to a gene: 8. The CDR3 covers 16 residues. Germline assignment: CDR1 MNHNS and CDR2 SASEGT. In DNA form, the CDR3 reads TGTGCCAGCAGTGCGTCTAGCGGGCGTCACACAGATACGCAGTATTTT. This encodes CASSASSGRHTDTQYF.

Written as DNA, the CDR3 is TGTGCCTGGAGTTTTAACCAAGAGACCCAGTACTTC. Amino acid sequence: CAWSFNQETQYF. V usage is TRBV30 and J usage is TRBJ2-5; D remains unclear. Per the germline V gene, CDR1 is GTSNPN and CDR2 is SVGIG (reference sequence). Trimming stripped 2 bases from V and 0 bases from J, with 4 bases between. CDR3 size: 12 residues.

This rearrangement joins TRBV28 to TRBJ2-7; TRBD2 agrees at 7 bases. CDR1 MDHEN and CDR2 SYDVKM come from the germline V gene. V was pared by 2 bases and J by 0 bases, with 10 bases of the junction left unmatched. The CDR3 is 17 amino acids. In DNA, the CDR3 is TGTGCCAGCAGTTTACCCGCTAGCGGCCCTTCCTCCTACGAGCAGTACTTC. Residues: CASSLPASGPSSYEQYF. Looking up the rest from reference TRBV28 and TRBJ2-7 gives the full variable domain: DVKVTQSSRYLVKRTGEKVFLECVQDMDHENMFWYRQDPGLGLRLIYFSYDVKMKEKGDIPEGYSVSREKKERFSLILESASTNQTSMYLCASSLPASGPSSYEQYFGPGTRLTVT.

The chain carries TRBV3-1 (or the pseudogene TRBV3-2) and TRBJ1-6; D possibly corresponds to TRBD1 (6 bases). The CDR3 length is 17 residues. Trimming cost V 4 bases and J 1 base, with 14 bases left between them. The germline gives CDR1 LGHDT, CDR2 YNNKEL (reference sequence). DNA of the CDR3: TGTGCCAGCAGCCGGAACAGGGTTTATTCCTATAATTCACCCCTCCACTTT. Translation gives CASSRNRVYSYNSPLHF.

This CDR3 reads CASCWQSSGYGYTF. The CDR3 DNA reads as TGTGCCAGCTGTTGGCAGTCCTCTGGCTATGGCTACACCTTC. The chain has TRBV28 and TRBJ1-2; D not certain. V was pared by 8 bases and J by 4 bases, with 17 bases between. The V gene's germline CDR1 is MDHEN and CDR2 SYDVKM. The CDR3 spans 14 residues.

The J gene is TRBJ2-2, the V gene TRBV5-1, with D uncertain. The germline V gene has CDR1 SGHRS and CDR2 YFSETQ. The V end was cut by 3 bases, the J end by 7 bases, with 19 bases between. The CDR3 runs 16 residues. The CDR3 sequence: CASSSGPLRNGGELFF. In nucleotides, the CDR3 is TGCGCCAGCAGCTCTGGGCCCCTTCGAAACGGCGGGGAGCTGTTTTTT.

The V and J genes are TRBV12-3 or TRBV12-4 and TRBJ2-1; 8 bases line up with TRBD2. With 3 bases clipped from V and 11 bases from J, the junction kept 3 bases outside the gene matches. The CDR3 contains 12 residues. CDR3 bases: TGTGCCAGCAGTTTGCCTAGCGGGCAGCAGTTCTTC. Protein sequence: CASSLPSGQQFF.

In this sample, this clone turned up once. The chain carries TRBV19 and TRBJ1-5; the match to TRBD1 covers 7 bases. This CDR3 is 14 amino acids long. J lost 4 bases, V lost 6 bases, and 6 bases had no gene match. CDR1 and CDR2 from the germline V gene are LNHDA and SQIVND (reference sequence). The CDR3 DNA reads TGTGCCAGTAGGTCGACAGGGACGAATCAGCCCCAGCATTTT. It yields the protein CASRSTGTNQPQHF.

J is TRBJ1-1 and V is TRBV7-2; 7 positions agree with TRBD1. This CDR3 region has 13 residues. CDR1 SGHTA and CDR2 FQGNSA come from the germline V gene. The V gene end was trimmed by 4 bases and the J gene end by 4 bases; junction bases not matched to a gene: 3. The CDR3 sequence is CASSSRTGTEAFF. CDR3 coding DNA: TGTGCCAGCAGCTCGAGGACAGGCACTGAAGCTTTCTTT.

The rearrangement uses TRBV6-5 and TRBJ2-4; no firm D call. CDR1 and CDR2 (germline): MNHEY, SVGAGI. The V end was cut by 0 bases, the J end by 0 bases, with 9 bases between. The CDR3 has 16 amino acids. The CDR3 region has the DNA TGTGCCAGCAGTTACTCCCCTGCAGGAGCCAAAAACATTCAGTACTTC. Amino acid sequence: CASSYSPAGAKNIQYF.

This clone was detected a few times. The chain uses TRBV9 and TRBJ2-1; 8 positions agree with TRBD2. Germline loops: CDR1 SGDLS, CDR2 YYNGEE. J gave up 7 bases and V 0 bases, and 6 bases lay outside the gene matches. The CDR3 runs to 15 residues. The chain's CDR3 is CASSVVGRAGNEQFF. The CDR3 nucleotides are TGTGCCAGCAGCGTAGTCGGGAGGGCCGGGAATGAGCAGTTCTTC.

V and J are TRBV28 and TRBJ1-1, with TRBD1 matching 7 bases. Germline-derived CDR1 and CDR2 are MDHEN and SYDVKM. The CDR3 is 15 residues long. The V gene end was trimmed by 6 bases and the J gene end by 1 base; junction bases not matched to a gene: 8. The CDR3 reads CASSRTGTANTEAFF. CDR3 DNA: TGTGCCAGCAGCCGAACAGGGACAGCGAACACTGAAGCTTTCTTT.

The rearrangement joins TRBV19 to TRBJ1-3; TRBD1 aligns across 7 bases. V trimming: 6 bases; J trimming: 0 bases; junction bases outside the gene matches: 11. The germline V gene has CDR1 LNHDA and CDR2 SQIVND (reference sequence). This CDR3 is 17 amino acids long. The CDR3 sequence is CASSLEGASRSGNTIYF. CDR3 sequence (DNA): TGTGCCAGTAGCCTGGAGGGGGCCAGTCGCTCTGGAAACACCATATATTTT. Full variable domain (outside the CDR3, taken from reference TRBV19 and TRBJ1-3): DGGITQSPKYLFRKEGQNVTLSCEQNLNHDAMYWYRQDPGQGLRLIYYSQIVNDFQKGDIAEGYSVSREKKESFPLTVTSAQKNPTAFYLCASSLEGASRSGNTIYFGEGSWLTVV.

This chain connects TRBV19 to TRBJ1-6; 9 bases agree with TRBD1. CDR1 LNHDA and CDR2 SQIVND come from the germline V gene (reference sequence). V lost 6 bases, J lost 7 bases, and 7 bases stayed unmatched. The CDR3 is made up of 15 amino acids. CDR3 amino acids: CASRDTGTGNSPLHF. The CDR3 nucleotides are TGTGCCAGTAGGGACACCGGGACAGGGAATTCACCCCTCCACTTT. Filled out from reference TRBV19 and TRBJ1-6, the complete variable domain reads DGGITQSPKYLFRKEGQNVTLSCEQNLNHDAMYWYRQDPGQGLRLIYYSQIVNDFQKGDIAEGYSVSREKKESFPLTVTSAQKNPTAFYLCASRDTGTGNSPLHFGNGTRLTVT.